Following are 10 T cell receptor beta chains from one sample sequenced in a study of cytomegalovirus exposure and HLA in healthy donors. 13 Jbeta primers and 60 Vbeta primers were used for the PCR. Sequencing used immunoSEQ multiplex PCR; TCRdb keeps in-frame clones, though not all of them. The table lists around 150,000 clones, roughly 84% of them singletons, with approximately 6.5% in the top ten. Sequences were obtained from PBMCs. These receptors were collected from a man aged 50-60 years in good health and CMV-seropositive.

This chain connects TRBV19 to TRBJ1-4; 9 nucleotides match TRBD1. Trimming cost V 4 bases and J 3 bases; bases outside gene matches: 15. The CDR3 totals 19 residues. Per the germline V gene, CDR1 is LNHDA and CDR2 is SQIVND (reference sequence). Here the CDR3 DNA reads TGTGCCAGTAGTACGAGCCGGGACAGGGTGCGAGGACCTAATGAAAAACTGTTTTTT. It encodes CASSTSRDRVRGPNEKLFF.

This rearrangement joins TRBV4-2 to TRBJ2-1; perhaps TRBD2 as D (6 bases). The V gene's germline CDR1 is LGHNA and CDR2 YNFKEQ. The CDR3 consists of 17 residues. V lost 0 bases and J 7 bases, leaving 19 bases between the germline ends. The CDR3 is CASSQDLRAGLGNEQFF. DNA for the CDR3: TGTGCCAGCAGCCAAGATCTGCGGGCGGGATTGGGGAATGAGCAGTTCTTC.

The chain recombines TRBV4-1 with TRBJ1-4; 7 nucleotides align to TRBD1. The CDR3 contains 14 residues. Trimming took 1 base from V and 5 from J; bases not matched to a gene: 1. From germline, CDR1 is MGHRA and CDR2 YSYEKL. Here the CDR3 reads CASSQGQGNEKLFF. In nucleotides, the CDR3 is TGCGCCAGCAGCCAAGGACAGGGAAATGAAAAACTGTTTTTT.

A single count supports this clone. This sequence joins TRBV9 and TRBJ1-6; possible D gene TRBD1, 6 bases. Per the germline V gene, CDR1 is SGDLS and CDR2 is YYNGEE. The V and J ends lost 3 bases and 7 bases respectively, with 14 bases between them. The CDR3 is 15 residues long. This CDR3 is CASSEAGRGNSPLHF. In DNA form, the CDR3 reads TGTGCCAGCAGCGAAGCAGGCAGGGGCAATTCACCCCTCCACTTT.

In nucleotides, the CDR3 is TGTGCCAGTAGTTTCAGAGAGACCCAGTACTTC. Translation gives CASSFRETQYF. The chain couples TRBV19 to TRBJ2-5, with D hard to call. Germline-derived CDR1 and CDR2 are LNHDA and SQIVND (reference sequence). There are 11 residues in the CDR3. V gave up 5 bases and J gave up 4 bases, with 5 bases separating them.

The chain carries TRBV9 and TRBJ1-4; perhaps TRBD1 as D (5 bases). Germline-derived CDR1 and CDR2 are SGDLS and YYNGEE. The V gene lost 5 bases and the J gene lost 4 bases, with 12 bases spanning the gap. This CDR3 comprises 14 residues. CDR3 coding DNA: TGTGCCAGCAGTAGGACAACCCATAATGAAAAACTGTTTTTT. Protein product: CASSRTTHNEKLFF.

This clone was counted a single time. The chain couples TRBV5-1 to TRBJ2-5, with 8 bases that match TRBD2. This CDR3 is built from 14 residues. Per germline, CDR1 SGHRS and CDR2 YFSETQ. Germline trimming cut 6 bases from V and 9 bases from J; bases unmatched to any gene: 13. CDR3 bases: TGCGCCAGCAACTCGGGGGGGGGCCCGGGGGCCCAGTACTTC. It yields the protein CASNSGGGPGAQYF.

The V gene is TRBV18, the J gene TRBJ2-7; D is ambiguous. There are 14 residues in the CDR3. The V end was cut by 3 bases, the J end by 6 bases, with 15 bases between. Looked up from germline, CDR1 is KGHSH and CDR2 is LQKENI. DNA for the CDR3: TGTGCCAGCTCACCCAGTAGCTCCTCTTTCGAGCAGTACTTC. Protein product: CASSPSSSSFEQYF.

This chain links TRBV7-9 with TRBJ1-1; D is unresolved. The CDR3 covers 12 residues. The germline CDR1 and CDR2 sequences are SEHNR and FQNEAQ (reference sequence). Trimming shortened V by 1 base and J by 5 bases, and 5 bases separated the two germline ends. For the CDR3, the DNA is TGTGCCAGCAGCTTAGGAGTAACTGAAGCTTTCTTT. Its protein is CASSLGVTEAFF.

The rearrangement uses TRBV5-1 and TRBJ2-3, with a tentative D call TRBD1 (5 bases). The CDR3 sequence is 14 residues long. V was pared by 0 bases and J by 1 base, with 6 bases between. Per germline, CDR1 SGHRS and CDR2 YFSETQ. CDR3 nucleotides: TGCGCCAGCAGCTTGGTCAGGGGCACAGATACGCAGTATTTT. Amino acid sequence: CASSLVRGTDTQYF.